One sample yielded the 8 T cell receptor beta chains listed below, sequenced in a study of spatial heterogeneity in lung cancer. Study-level points and caveats: Within tumors, counts of expanded alpha and beta TCRs tracked tumor mutation counts.

The antigens for these receptors are not known. Time point defined: sample taken at primary tumor resection. TCRdb reprocessed the 5' RACE reads via MiXCR and lists one record per CDR3 protein. Here the sample spans 3,900 or so distinct CDR3 sequences, about 6% being singletons. This sample comprised lung tumor tissue, obtained at surgery. Receptor source: a male donor with early-stage non-small cell lung cancer.

This clonotype is medium-sized. V gene TRBV7-2 combines with J gene TRBJ1-1, with a weak D call TRBD1 (5 bases). Trimming cost V 6 bases and J 4 bases, with 12 bases left between them. The CDR3 has 13 residues. Germline V gene sequence: CDR1 SGHTA, CDR2 FQGNSA. CDR3 sequence reads: CASRSTATTEAFF. CDR3 DNA sequence: TGTGCCAGCAGGTCGACAGCTACCACTGAAGCTTTCTTT.

This clonotype is medium-sized (0.01 to 0.1%) in the sample. This chain joins TRBV6-1 and TRBJ1-1, with 8 nucleotides matching TRBD1. This CDR3 has 13 residues. The germline V gene has CDR1 MNHNS and CDR2 SASEGT. Unmatched junction bases numbered 10, after V lost 7 bases and J lost 9 bases. Here the CDR3 DNA reads TGTGCCAGCAACCTGGACAGGGCTTTGCAAGCTTTCTTT. Its translation: CASNLDRALQAFF.

By frequency in the sample, this clonotype is medium-sized. The rearrangement links TRBV6-1 to TRBJ1-3, with 10 positions matching TRBD1. The length of the CDR3 is 16 residues. The V gene's germline CDR1 is MNHNS and CDR2 SASEGT. V shed 4 bases, J shed 1 base, and the junction held 4 bases outside the gene matches. The CDR3 sequence: CASSVGTGVSGNTIYF. The CDR3 region has the DNA TGTGCCAGCAGTGTTGGGACAGGGGTTTCTGGAAACACCATATATTTT.

This clonotype qualifies as medium-sized. The rearrangement uses TRBV4-1 and TRBJ1-3; 10 bases fit TRBD1. The CDR3 is 17 amino acids. Germline values: CDR1 MGHRA, CDR2 YSYEKL. After removal of 1 base from V and 4 bases from J, the junction contained 7 bases not matched to a gene. The CDR3 spells CASSQVPDRGSGNTIYF. The CDR3 nucleotides read TGCGCCAGCAGCCAAGTCCCGGACAGGGGGTCCGGAAACACCATATATTTT.

This clonotype is medium-sized by share. The rearrangement uses TRBV6-5 and TRBJ2-3; TRBD1 matches 8 bases. The CDR3 extends over 15 amino acids. The germline V gene encodes CDR1 MNHEY and CDR2 SVGAGI. V lost 6 bases, J lost 4 bases, and 9 bases stayed unmatched. This chain's CDR3 is CASRNTGGQADTQYF. CDR3 coding DNA: TGTGCCAGCAGGAACACAGGGGGTCAGGCAGATACGCAGTATTTT.

This clonotype was counted ten times or more. This sequence joins TRBV19 and TRBJ1-5; no clear D. The CDR3 is 16 amino acids. V was clipped by 5 bases and J by 1 base, with 15 bases between them. The germline V gene encodes CDR1 LNHDA and CDR2 SQIVND (reference sequence). The CDR3 here is CASSPSSGGSNQPQHF. The CDR3 DNA reads TGTGCCAGTAGTCCCTCGAGTGGCGGGAGCAATCAGCCCCAGCATTTT.

V and J are TRBV3-1 and TRBJ2-3; unclear D gene. CDR3 length equals 14 residues. Germline V gene sequence: CDR1 LGHDT, CDR2 YNNKEL (reference sequence). Trimming cost V 0 bases and J 5 bases, with 9 bases left between them. DNA for the CDR3: TGTGCCAGCAGCCAAGAATCAGCGTTAGATACGCAGTATTTT. It specifies CASSQESALDTQYF.

This clonotype was seen ten or more times. The V and J genes are TRBV7-2 and TRBJ2-7; 7 positions agree with TRBD1. The CDR3 extends over 13 amino acids. J gave up 2 bases and V 3 bases, and 1 base lay outside the gene matches. The germline gives CDR1 SGHTA, CDR2 FQGNSA. This CDR3 is CASSFQGAYEQYF. In DNA form, the CDR3 reads TGTGCCAGCAGCTTTCAGGGGGCCTACGAGCAGTACTTC.